The sequence of this T cell receptor (beta chain) was determined in a study of T cells in Graves' hyperthyroidism and ophthalmopathy. General observations from the study: In the analysis, a 13 V-J model separated ophthalmopathy from stable hyperthyroidism.

TCR beta CDR3 sequences were amplified from RNA transcripts. HTBI primers were the set used in a first-round RT-PCR of the TCR CDR3. Each CDR3 protein gets one entry after TCRdb re-called the multiplex PCR reads with MiXCR. The sample carries approximately 640,000 distinct CDR3 sequences, about 45% recorded once. Investigators excluded patients with uncontrolled infection, other autoimmune disease, pregnancy or lactation. There are 16 residues in the CDR3. The germline gives CDR1 SGHTA, CDR2 FQGNSA. With 2 bases removed from V and 4 bases from J, the gap between germline ends came to 17 bases. As to this clonotype: Antigen unknown.

The source of this sequence is an adult man with Graves' disease, either hyperthyroidism or ophthalmopathy (not recorded which). Sequencing used peripheral blood or thyroid tissue (not recorded which). The V call is TRBV7-2, the J call TRBJ1-1, with D maybe TRBD1 (6 bases). CDR3 residues: CASSLQGSGVRTEAFF. For the CDR3, the DNA is TGTGCCAGCAGCTTACAGGGGTCGGGTGTCCGCACTGAAGCTTTCTTT.